The 2 T cell receptor beta chains below come from one sample, sequenced in a study of T cells in localized non-small cell lung cancer. The assay was immunoSEQ multiplex PCR, and TCRdb's table has in-frame clones only and misses some. This table has over 25,000 clones, around 77% appearing once. The source was peripheral blood, collected before any cancer treatment. These TCRs come from a male donor older than 55 with stage III squamous cell lung carcinoma.

This clone was seen a handful of times. The chain combines TRBV18 with TRBJ2-5; 12 positions match TRBD1. CDR3 length: 15 amino acids. V lost 4 bases to trimming and J lost 4 bases; unmatched junction nucleotides: 4. Germline V gives CDR1 KGHSH, CDR2 LQKENI. CDR3: CASSRDRGRRETQYF. For the CDR3, the DNA is TGTGCCAGCTCACGGGACAGGGGGCGCCGAGAGACCCAGTACTTC.

V and J are TRBV5-1 and TRBJ2-5; possibly TRBD1 or TRBD2 for D (5 bases each). This CDR3 comprises 14 residues. The ends were cut back, 0 bases at V and 3 bases at J, with 9 bases in the middle. Germline V gene lookup returns CDR1 SGHRS and CDR2 YFSETQ. CDR3 sequence (DNA): TGCGCCAGCAGCTTGGAGCTGGGGGAAGAGACCCAGTACTTC. Its protein is CASSLELGEETQYF.